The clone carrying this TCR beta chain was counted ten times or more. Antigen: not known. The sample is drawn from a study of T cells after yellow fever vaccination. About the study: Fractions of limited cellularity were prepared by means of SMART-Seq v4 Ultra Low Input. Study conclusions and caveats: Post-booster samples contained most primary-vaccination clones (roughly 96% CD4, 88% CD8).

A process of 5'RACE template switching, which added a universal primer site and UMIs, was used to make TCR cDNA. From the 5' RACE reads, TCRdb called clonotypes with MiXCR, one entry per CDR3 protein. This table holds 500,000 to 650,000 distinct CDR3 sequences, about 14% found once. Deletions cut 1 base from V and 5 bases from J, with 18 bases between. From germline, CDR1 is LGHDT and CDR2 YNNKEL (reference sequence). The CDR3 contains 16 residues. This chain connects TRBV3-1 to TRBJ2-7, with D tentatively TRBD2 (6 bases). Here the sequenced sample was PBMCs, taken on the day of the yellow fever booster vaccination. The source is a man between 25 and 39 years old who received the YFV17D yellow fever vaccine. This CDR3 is CASSQAIRYGGDEQYF. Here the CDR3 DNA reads TGTGCCAGCAGCCAAGCAATCCGCTACGGAGGGGACGAGCAGTACTTC.